This is a list of T cell receptor beta chains from one sample in a study of chemoradiotherapy in HPV16-positive cancers. Data came from immunoSEQ multiplex PCR; TCRdb stores just in-frame clones and leaves some out. The table shows 4,500 to 7,000 clones, with 75% to 85% occurring only once. This specimen was collected from a patient who underwent chemoradiotherapy. Receptors were obtained from a human donor with HPV-associated anogenital cancer. Each CDR3 is given with its conserved first and last residue. A D gene is named only where the DNA matches it firmly. Size is omitted from some rows. Given values are once, few, many or a class for expanded clones.

v_call: TRBV5-1
j_call: TRBJ2-1
clone_size: -
d_call: TRBD1
cdr3_aa: CASSAGQGFYNEQFF
cdr3_nt: TGCGCCAGCAGCGCGGGACAGGGGTTTTACAATGAGCAGTTCTTC

v_call: TRBV11-2
j_call: TRBJ2-1
clone_size: -
d_call: -
cdr3_aa: CASSFPRGYNEQFF
cdr3_nt: TGTGCCAGCAGCTTCCCCCGGGGGTACAATGAGCAGTTCTTC

v_call: TRBV6-5
j_call: TRBJ2-7
clone_size: -
d_call: TRBD2
cdr3_aa: CASSRSGISYEQYF
cdr3_nt: TGTGCCAGCAGTCGTAGCGGGATCTCCTACGAGCAGTACTTC

v_call: TRBV29-1
j_call: TRBJ1-1
clone_size: -
d_call: TRBD1
cdr3_aa: CSAGTGTRAFF
cdr3_nt: TGCAGCGCCGGGACAGGGACGAGAGCTTTCTTT

v_call: TRBV2
j_call: TRBJ1-6
clone_size: -
d_call: -
cdr3_aa: CASSRLDGGLYNSPLHF
cdr3_nt: TGTGCCAGCAGTCGACTGGACGGAGGTTTATATAATTCACCCCTCCACTTT

v_call: TRBV4-3
j_call: TRBJ2-5
clone_size: -
d_call: -
cdr3_aa: CASSQDWGQETQYF
cdr3_nt: TGCGCCAGCAGCCAAGATTGGGGACAAGAGACCCAGTACTTC

v_call: TRBV7-6
j_call: TRBJ1-5
clone_size: few
d_call: -
cdr3_aa: CASSLGPDPRQPQHF
cdr3_nt: TGTGCCAGCAGCTTGGGACCCGATCCCAGGCAGCCCCAGCATTTT

v_call: TRBV5-4
j_call: TRBJ2-5
clone_size: -
d_call: TRBD1
cdr3_aa: CASSLDTGTGRETQYF
cdr3_nt: TGTGCCAGCAGCTTGGATACCGGGACAGGGAGAGAGACCCAGTACTTC

v_call: TRBV7-8
j_call: TRBJ2-5
clone_size: -
d_call: TRBD2
cdr3_aa: CASSPGLAGGPGKTQYF
cdr3_nt: TGTGCCAGCAGCCCTGGACTAGCGGGAGGGCCGGGGAAGACCCAGTACTTC

v_call: TRBV5-1
j_call: TRBJ1-2
clone_size: -
d_call: -
cdr3_aa: CASSLDRGDYGYTF
cdr3_nt: TGCGCCAGCAGCTTGGATAGGGGGGACTATGGCTACACCTTC

v_call: TRBV11-2
j_call: TRBJ2-5
clone_size: -
d_call: -
cdr3_aa: CASSLGQGRYF
cdr3_nt: TGTGCCAGCAGCTTAGGGCAGGGTCGGTACTTC

v_call: TRBV6-5
j_call: TRBJ2-3
clone_size: -
d_call: -
cdr3_aa: CASSYKLDSDTQYF
cdr3_nt: TGTGCCAGCAGTTACAAACTAGATTCTGATACGCAGTATTTT

v_call: TRBV6-5
j_call: TRBJ1-2
clone_size: -
d_call: TRBD1
cdr3_aa: CASLKGQGAGYGYTF
cdr3_nt: TGTGCCAGCCTGAAGGGACAGGGGGCAGGCTATGGCTACACCTTC

v_call: TRBV7-8
j_call: TRBJ2-2
clone_size: -
d_call: -
cdr3_aa: CASSLRATLWASSENTGELFF
cdr3_nt: TGTGCCAGCAGCTTACGCGCAACCCTCTGGGCTTCCTCGGAGAACACCGGGGAGCTGTTTTTT

v_call: TRBV5-5
j_call: TRBJ2-1
clone_size: -
d_call: -
cdr3_aa: CASSLGRGVYNEQFF
cdr3_nt: TGTGCCAGCAGCCTGGGAAGGGGCGTCTACAATGAGCAGTTCTTC

v_call: TRBV6-1
j_call: TRBJ2-7
clone_size: few
d_call: -
cdr3_aa: CASSREGYEQYF
cdr3_nt: TGTGCCAGCAGTAGAGAAGGCTACGAGCAGTACTTC

v_call: TRBV6-6
j_call: TRBJ1-2
clone_size: -
d_call: -
cdr3_aa: CASSYARGANYGYTF
cdr3_nt: TGTGCCAGCAGTTACGCCAGGGGTGCTAACTATGGCTACACCTTC

v_call: TRBV7-3
j_call: TRBJ1-1
clone_size: -
d_call: TRBD1
cdr3_aa: CASSLRGGGEAFF
cdr3_nt: TGTGCCAGCAGCTTAAGAGGGGGCGGTGAAGCTTTCTTT

v_call: TRBV28
j_call: TRBJ1-1
clone_size: -
d_call: -
cdr3_aa: CASRTGPNTEAFF
cdr3_nt: TGTGCCAGCAGGACAGGTCCGAACACTGAAGCTTTCTTT

v_call: TRBV27
j_call: TRBJ2-5
clone_size: -
d_call: TRBD1
cdr3_aa: CASCPSTGSQETQYF
cdr3_nt: TGTGCCAGCTGTCCTTCGACAGGGTCACAAGAGACCCAGTACTTC

v_call: TRBV14
j_call: TRBJ1-1
clone_size: -
d_call: TRBD1
cdr3_aa: CASSPHLTGAEAFF
cdr3_nt: TGTGCCAGCAGCCCCCATCTCACAGGGGCTGAAGCTTTCTTT

v_call: TRBV9
j_call: TRBJ1-2
clone_size: -
d_call: -
cdr3_aa: CASSAAGLGYTF
cdr3_nt: TGTGCCAGCAGCGCGGCAGGGCTCGGCTACACCTTC

v_call: TRBV7-3
j_call: TRBJ1-2
clone_size: few
d_call: TRBD1
cdr3_aa: CASSDNRQGRTF
cdr3_nt: TGTGCCAGCAGCGACAATCGACAGGGGAGGACCTTC

v_call: TRBV7-3
j_call: TRBJ2-3
clone_size: -
d_call: -
cdr3_aa: CASSLNLADTQYF
cdr3_nt: TGTGCCAGCAGCTTAAACCTCGCAGATACGCAGTATTTT

v_call: TRBV2
j_call: TRBJ2-3
clone_size: once
d_call: TRBD2
cdr3_aa: CASMERGSAGDTQYF
cdr3_nt: TGTGCCAGCATGGAGCGGGGGAGTGCAGGAGATACGCAGTATTTT

v_call: TRBV7-9
j_call: TRBJ2-2
clone_size: -
d_call: -
cdr3_aa: CASSLRSRNTGELFF
cdr3_nt: TGTGCCAGCAGCTTACGTAGCCGAAACACCGGGGAGCTGTTTTTT

v_call: TRBV6-5
j_call: TRBJ1-1
clone_size: -
d_call: TRBD1
cdr3_aa: CASRDGGQGDWEAFF
cdr3_nt: TGTGCCAGCAGAGACGGAGGACAGGGGGATTGGGAAGCTTTCTTT

v_call: TRBV4-3
j_call: TRBJ2-7
clone_size: -
d_call: -
cdr3_aa: CASSQDWGLEQYF
cdr3_nt: TGCGCCAGCAGCCAAGATTGGGGTCTGGAGCAGTACTTC

v_call: TRBV30
j_call: TRBJ2-3
clone_size: -
d_call: -
cdr3_aa: CAWRIQDTQYF
cdr3_nt: TGTGCCTGGAGGATACAAGATACGCAGTATTTT

v_call: TRBV7-9
j_call: TRBJ1-1
clone_size: once
d_call: -
cdr3_aa: CASSPQGNTEAFF
cdr3_nt: TGTGCCAGCAGCCCACAGGGGAACACTGAAGCTTTCTTT

v_call: TRBV7-8
j_call: TRBJ1-3
clone_size: few
d_call: -
cdr3_aa: CASSSGSGNTIYF
cdr3_nt: TGTGCCAGCAGCTCAGGGAGTGGAAACACCATATATTTT

v_call: TRBV28
j_call: TRBJ1-3
clone_size: -
d_call: -
cdr3_aa: CASSSPRRGLGNTIYF
cdr3_nt: TGTGCCAGCAGTTCCCCTCGCAGGGGTCTCGGAAACACCATATATTTT

v_call: TRBV5-8
j_call: TRBJ1-3
clone_size: -
d_call: -
cdr3_aa: CASSLRGANSGNTIYF
cdr3_nt: TGTGCCAGCAGCTTGCGGGGGGCCAACTCTGGAAACACCATATATTTT

v_call: TRBV11-2
j_call: TRBJ2-3
clone_size: few
d_call: -
cdr3_aa: CASTGGAGGAQYF
cdr3_nt: TGTGCCAGCACTGGGGGGGCAGGGGGAGCGCAGTATTTT

v_call: TRBV5-6
j_call: TRBJ2-3
clone_size: -
d_call: TRBD2
cdr3_aa: CASSLAPGGNTDTQYF
cdr3_nt: TGTGCCAGCAGCTTGGCGCCGGGAGGGAACACAGATACGCAGTATTTT

v_call: TRBV30
j_call: TRBJ1-5
clone_size: -
d_call: TRBD1
cdr3_aa: CAWGTGAGNQPQHF
cdr3_nt: TGTGCCTGGGGGACAGGGGCTGGCAATCAGCCCCAGCATTTT

v_call: TRBV10-3
j_call: TRBJ1-2
clone_size: -
d_call: -
cdr3_aa: CAISGTAGQGYTF
cdr3_nt: TGTGCCATCAGTGGGACGGCCGGGCAAGGCTACACCTTC

v_call: TRBV15
j_call: TRBJ2-7
clone_size: -
d_call: -
cdr3_aa: CATSREGDGAYEQYF
cdr3_nt: TGTGCCACCAGCAGAGAGGGGGATGGTGCCTACGAGCAGTACTTC

v_call: TRBV4-3
j_call: TRBJ2-3
clone_size: -
d_call: TRBD2
cdr3_aa: CASSQGPSGRTDTQYF
cdr3_nt: TGCGCCAGCAGCCAAGGGCCTAGCGGGAGAACAGATACGCAGTATTTT

v_call: TRBV13
j_call: TRBJ2-3
clone_size: once
d_call: -
cdr3_aa: CASSSGQGWGTDTQYF
cdr3_nt: TGTGCCAGCAGCTCGGGCCAGGGGTGGGGGACAGATACGCAGTATTTT

v_call: TRBV5-6
j_call: TRBJ2-2
clone_size: -
d_call: -
cdr3_aa: CASSLKDHSTGELFF
cdr3_nt: TGTGCCAGCAGCTTGAAAGATCACAGCACCGGGGAGCTGTTTTTT

v_call: TRBV7-8
j_call: TRBJ2-1
clone_size: once
d_call: TRBD1
cdr3_aa: CASSIITQGTEQFF
cdr3_nt: TGTGCCAGCAGCATCATCACACAGGGGACTGAGCAGTTCTTC

v_call: TRBV11-3
j_call: TRBJ2-5
clone_size: once
d_call: TRBD2
cdr3_aa: CASSPLAGAGGTQYF
cdr3_nt: TGTGCCAGCAGCCCACTAGCGGGGGCTGGGGGGACCCAGTACTTC

v_call: TRBV7-6
j_call: TRBJ1-2
clone_size: -
d_call: -
cdr3_aa: CASSLMQGPTYGYTF
cdr3_nt: TGTGCCAGCAGCTTAATGCAGGGACCAACCTATGGCTACACCTTC

v_call: TRBV2
j_call: TRBJ1-1
clone_size: few
d_call: -
cdr3_aa: CASSGQGGRDTEAFF
cdr3_nt: TGTGCCAGCAGTGGGCAGGGAGGCCGCGACACTGAAGCTTTCTTT

v_call: TRBV28
j_call: TRBJ1-2
clone_size: -
d_call: TRBD1
cdr3_aa: CASNPLQGLSGYTF
cdr3_nt: TGTGCCAGCAACCCCCTACAGGGGCTGAGTGGCTACACCTTC

v_call: TRBV11-3
j_call: TRBJ1-1
clone_size: -
d_call: -
cdr3_aa: CASSLDGYTEAFF
cdr3_nt: TGTGCCAGCAGCTTGGACGGGTACACTGAAGCTTTCTTT

v_call: TRBV11-3
j_call: TRBJ2-4
clone_size: -
d_call: -
cdr3_aa: CASSLPSRGNIQYF
cdr3_nt: TGTGCCAGCAGCTTACCCTCTCGGGGAAACATTCAGTACTTC

v_call: TRBV30
j_call: TRBJ2-5
clone_size: -
d_call: TRBD1
cdr3_aa: CAWKGGQGVLETQYF
cdr3_nt: TGTGCCTGGAAGGGGGGACAGGGGGTGTTGGAGACCCAGTACTTC

v_call: TRBV7-6
j_call: TRBJ2-3
clone_size: -
d_call: TRBD1
cdr3_aa: CASSSGQGVSTDTQYF
cdr3_nt: TGTGCCAGCAGCTCGGGACAGGGGGTGAGCACAGATACGCAGTATTTT

v_call: TRBV19
j_call: TRBJ1-3
clone_size: -
d_call: TRBD1
cdr3_aa: CASTPLGGRGNTIYF
cdr3_nt: TGTGCCAGTACTCCCCTAGGGGGCCGTGGAAACACCATATATTTT

v_call: TRBV10-3
j_call: TRBJ2-5
clone_size: -
d_call: -
cdr3_aa: CAVGRGTETQYF
cdr3_nt: TGTGCCGTTGGCAGGGGAACGGAGACCCAGTACTTC

v_call: TRBV11-2
j_call: TRBJ1-3
clone_size: -
d_call: -
cdr3_aa: CASSLAAWGNTIYF
cdr3_nt: TGTGCCAGCAGCTTAGCGGCCTGGGGAAACACCATATATTTT